This entry lists 20 T cell receptor beta chains sequenced from one sample in a study of CD4 T cells in relation to SARS-CoV-2 and coronaviruses. Using immunoSEQ multiplex PCR, the repertoire was profiled, and TCRdb retains in-frame clones only, with some absent. The data hold tens of thousands of clones, with approximately 90% observed a single time. The sequenced material came from memory CD4+ T cells from PBMCs. These receptors were collected from an adult with COVID-19.

This chain connects TRBV5-1 to TRBJ2-7; TRBD1 matches at 7 bases. Unmatched junction bases numbered 3, after V lost 0 bases and J lost 0 bases. This CDR3 region has 15 residues. CDR1 is SGHRS and CDR2 is YFSETQ in the germline V gene. CDR3 coding DNA: TGCGCCAGCAGCTTGGGGGACAGAAACTCCTACGAGCAGTACTTC. It codes for CASSLGDRNSYEQYF. The variable domain in full, completed from reference TRBV5-1 and TRBJ2-7, reads KAGVTQTPRYLIKTRGQQVTLSCSPISGHRSVSWYQQTPGQGLQFLFEYFSETQRNKGNFPGRFSGRQFSNSRSEMNVSTLELGDSALYLCASSLGDRNSYEQYFGPGTRLTVT.

CDR3 sequence reads: CASRGQPNYGYTF. The CDR3 bases are TGTGCCAGCAGAGGACAGCCTAACTATGGCTACACCTTC. This sequence joins TRBV2 and TRBJ1-2, with a tentative D call TRBD1 (6 bases). V was trimmed by 6 bases and J by 0 bases, leaving 8 bases between them. The CDR3 sequence is 13 residues long. CDR1 and CDR2 from the germline V gene are SNHLY and FYNNEI.

V gene TRBV9 combines with J gene TRBJ1-2; D gene unclear. V lost 0 bases and J 3 bases, leaving 12 bases between the germline ends. CDR3 size: 15 residues. The germline V gene encodes CDR1 SGDLS and CDR2 YYNGEE. The CDR3 is CASSVGPHADYGYTF. Written as DNA, the CDR3 is TGTGCCAGCAGCGTAGGACCCCACGCAGACTATGGCTACACCTTC. Combining the CDR3 with reference TRBV9 and TRBJ1-2 gives the whole variable domain DSGVTQTPKHLITATGQRVTLRCSPRSGDLSVYWYQQSLDQGLQFLIQYYNGEERAKGNILERFSAQQFPDLHSELNLSSLELGDSALYFCASSVGPHADYGYTFGSGTRLTVV.

This clone was seen only once. The V and J genes are TRBV7-2 and TRBJ2-1, with TRBD1 matching over 12 bases. CDR1 is SGHTA and CDR2 is FQGNSA in the germline V gene. The V and J ends lost 4 bases and 7 bases, in that order; junction bases with no gene match: 8. The CDR3 is made up of 16 amino acids. CDR3 bases: TGTGCCAGCAGCTCAGGTCCGGGACAGGGGGCGAATGAGCAGTTCTTC. This codes for CASSSGPGQGANEQFF.

V gene TRBV6-5 combines with J gene TRBJ2-5; D remains unclear. V dropped 0 bases and J dropped 1 base, with 6 bases sitting between them. The CDR3 totals 14 residues. CDR1 is MNHEY and CDR2 is SVGAGI in the germline V gene. The CDR3 reads CASSYSRGQETQYF. The CDR3 nucleotides are TGTGCCAGCAGTTACTCACGCGGCCAAGAGACCCAGTACTTC.

Written as DNA, the CDR3 is TGTGCCAGCAGCGCGCGGACAGGGACTAGCACAGATACGCAGTATTTT. As protein: CASSARTGTSTDTQYF. The chain joins TRBV21-1 to TRBJ2-3; TRBD1 is the table's D call and was not checked against the DNA. TRBV21-1 is a recognized pseudogene. The CDR3 is made up of 16 amino acids.

The rearrangement joins TRBV6-4 to TRBJ1-1; 7 bases are a match to TRBD1. Germline values: CDR1 MRHNA, CDR2 SNTAGT. Losses at the gene ends were 2 bases for V and 4 bases for J; bases not matched to a gene: 10. The CDR3 length is 16 residues. The CDR3 is CASSDEGASPGTEAFF. The CDR3, as DNA: TGTGCCAGCAGTGACGAGGGGGCCAGTCCCGGCACTGAAGCTTTCTTT.

The V call is TRBV12-3 or TRBV12-4, the J call TRBJ2-6; D unresolved. Trimming cost V 3 bases and J 1 base, with 1 base left between them. The CDR3 runs to 13 residues. The CDR3 sequence is CASSFSGANVLTF. In DNA form, the CDR3 reads TGTGCCAGCAGTTTTTCTGGGGCCAACGTCCTGACTTTC.

V and J are TRBV9 and TRBJ1-2; 10 bases line up with TRBD1. V trimming: 4 bases; J trimming: 4 bases; junction bases outside the gene matches: 13. The CDR3 length is 17 residues. From germline, CDR1 is SGDLS and CDR2 YYNGEE. CDR3 coding DNA: TGTGCCAGCAGCCGGCGGGACAGGGGCTCCCTGAGCTATGGCTACACCTTC. It is translated as CASSRRDRGSLSYGYTF.

This clone was recorded only once. J is TRBJ1-2 and V is TRBV28, with D maybe TRBD1 (5 bases). Trimming stripped 2 bases from V and 8 bases from J, with 9 bases between. CDR1 and CDR2 from the germline V gene are MDHEN and SYDVKM. The CDR3 runs 12 residues. The chain's CDR3 is CASSLGRGGYTF. CDR3 DNA: TGTGCCAGCAGTTTAGGGCGGGGGGGCTACACCTTC.

The V gene is TRBV7-9, the J gene TRBJ1-2; no definite D call. CDR1 and CDR2 (germline): SEHNR, FQNEAQ (reference sequence). The CDR3 extends over 13 amino acids. The V end lost 5 bases, the J end lost 8 bases, and 15 bases lay between the germline ends. CDR3 loop: CASSTMDGGGYTF. Written as DNA, the CDR3 is TGTGCCAGCAGCACCATGGACGGCGGGGGCTACACCTTC.

The chain has TRBV5-1 and TRBJ2-2, with unresolved D. Germline CDR1 is SGHRS and CDR2 is YFSETQ. The CDR3 covers 15 residues. With 0 bases removed from V and 6 bases from J, the gap between germline ends came to 12 bases. The CDR3 spells CASSLGAIGAGELFF. CDR3 DNA: TGCGCCAGCAGCTTGGGAGCAATAGGAGCCGGGGAGCTGTTTTTT.

J is TRBJ1-2 and V is TRBV15; possible D gene TRBD1, 6 bases. The CDR3 sequence is 14 residues long. In germline, CDR1 is LNHNV, CDR2 YYDKDF (reference sequence). V gave up 5 bases and J gave up 4 bases, with 14 bases separating them. CDR3 amino acids: CATSGGGGPYGYTF. The CDR3 DNA reads TGTGCCACCAGCGGAGGGGGAGGGCCCTATGGCTACACCTTC.

This clone was picked up one time. The chain joins TRBV7-2 to TRBJ2-1; tentatively, D is TRBD1 or TRBD2 (5 bases each). CDR1 and CDR2 from the germline V gene are SGHTA and FQGNSA. V was pared by 3 bases and J by 12 bases, with 9 bases between. The CDR3 contains 11 residues. CDR3 in amino acids: CASSLGTGQFF. The DNA for the CDR3 is TGTGCCAGCAGCTTGGGGACGGGGCAGTTCTTC.

CDR3 sequence reads: CACTGPNRGYNSPLHF. CDR3 in DNA: TGTGCCTGCACGGGGCCAAACAGGGGTTATAATTCACCCCTCCACTTT. The chain uses TRBV30 and TRBJ1-6; 7 positions match TRBD1. The germline V gene has CDR1 GTSNPN and CDR2 SVGIG (reference sequence). CDR3 length: 16 amino acids. With V trimmed by 6 bases and J by 4 bases, 12 bases remained unmatched.

The chain's CDR3 is CSASPSGDTGELFF. The CDR3, as DNA: TGCAGTGCTAGTCCTAGCGGGGATACCGGGGAGCTGTTTTTT. The V and J genes are TRBV20-1 and TRBJ2-2, with 9 bases aligning to TRBD2. The CDR3 consists of 14 residues. With V trimmed by 3 bases and J by 5 bases, 4 bases remained unmatched. Germline CDR1 DFQATT, CDR2 SNEGSKA (reference sequence).

V is TRBV5-1 and J is TRBJ2-2; D is perhaps TRBD1 (5 bases). The CDR3 has 15 residues. Germline CDR1 and CDR2: SGHRS and YFSETQ. Trimming took 0 bases from V and 3 from J, leaving 9 bases between them. The CDR3, as DNA: TGCGCCAGCAGCTTGGAGGGGTACGACACCGGGGAGCTGTTTTTT. Translating gives CASSLEGYDTGELFF. Full variable domain (rest looked up from reference TRBV5-1 and TRBJ2-2): KAGVTQTPRYLIKTRGQQVTLSCSPISGHRSVSWYQQTPGQGLQFLFEYFSETQRNKGNFPGRFSGRQFSNSRSEMNVSTLELGDSALYLCASSLEGYDTGELFFGEGSRLTVL.

In its sample, this clone ranks as medium-sized. V and J are TRBV4-1 and TRBJ2-7; TRBD1 agrees at 9 bases. This CDR3 is built from 16 residues. The trim removed 2 bases at V and 0 bases at J, leaving 5 bases unmatched. Germline lookup yields CDR1 MGHRA and CDR2 YSYEKL. DNA for the CDR3: TGCGCCAGCAGCCAACTTGGGACAGGGAGCTCCTACGAGCAGTACTTC. Protein product: CASSQLGTGSSYEQYF.

The chain recombines TRBV7-9 with TRBJ2-7, with a possible D match to TRBD1 (7 bases). V was clipped by 5 bases and J by 0 bases, with 11 bases between them. Per germline, CDR1 SEHNR and CDR2 FQNEAQ (reference sequence). The CDR3 has 14 amino acids. CDR3 amino acids: CASSPGGSSYEQYF. CDR3 bases: TGTGCCAGCAGCCCAGGGGGGAGCTCCTACGAGCAGTACTTC.

The chain couples TRBV2 to TRBJ2-2, with D perhaps TRBD2 (6 bases). Trimming pared 7 bases from V and 4 bases from J, leaving 13 bases between. The CDR3 sequence is 14 residues long. CDR1 is SNHLY, CDR2 FYNNEI, per germline. The CDR3 region is CASKGTWGTGELFF. CDR3 nucleotide sequence: TGTGCCAGCAAAGGGACTTGGGGCACCGGGGAGCTGTTTTTT.